This TCR beta chain was recovered during a study of shared clonotypes between healthy human individuals. Profiled with immunoSEQ multiplex PCR; TCRdb holds only in-frame clones, not every one. The top ten hold 0.1% to 0.15% of the sample, which has millions of clones, over 85% seen once. The germline V gene encodes CDR1 MNHNY and CDR2 SVGAGI (reference sequence). There are 14 residues in the CDR3. Trimming pared 6 bases from V and 7 bases from J, leaving 13 bases between. Sequencing used naive CD4+ T cells sorted from blood. Specified subset: CD45RA+ positively selected. The source of this sequence is a man in his late teens or twenties in good health. The chain links TRBV6-6 to TRBJ1-6; possible D gene TRBD1, 6 bases. The CDR3 sequence is CASRAVGGNSPLHF. CDR3 in DNA: TGTGCCAGCAGGGCCGTAGGGGGAAATTCACCCCTCCACTTT.